The 15 T cell receptor beta chains below come from one sample, sequenced in a study of shared clonotypes between healthy human individuals (dated by TCRdb to 2019 to 2021). Preparation of the library involved the immunoSEQ multiplex PCR assay. TCRdb retrieved this table from immuneACCESS and kept in-frame rearrangements only. Not all clones are present; in checked studies, unresolved V genes account for under half, and no reason is known for the remainder. The sample has over 1.4 million clones on record, over 95% of them singletons. Approximately 1.1% of the sample belongs to the ten largest clones. The specimen sequenced was naive CD4+ T cells sorted from blood. In light of the paper, this sample's cell subset or site label describes: CD45RA+ positively selected. The origin of the receptors is a man aged 25-45 years in good health.

V gene TRBV4-1 combines with J gene TRBJ2-5; tentative D call: TRBD2 (5 bases). Per germline, CDR1 MGHRA and CDR2 YSYEKL. Deletions cut 0 bases from V and 4 bases from J, with 12 bases between. The CDR3 runs 15 residues. CDR3 sequence: CASSQDDRAGETQYF. CDR3 DNA sequence: TGCGCCAGCAGCCAAGATGACCGGGCGGGAGAGACCCAGTACTTC.

V gene TRBV11-3 combines with J gene TRBJ1-1, with 7 bases that match TRBD1. Germline loops: CDR1 SGHNT, CDR2 YENEEA. J lost 7 bases, V lost 5 bases, and 4 bases had no gene match. The CDR3 has 12 residues. The CDR3 reads CASSRQGDEAFF. DNA of the CDR3: TGTGCCAGCAGCCGACAGGGAGATGAAGCTTTCTTT.

The genes are TRBV5-4 and TRBJ2-1; D is undetermined. Between the trimmed V and J ends, which lost 0 bases and 5 bases, there was a span of 15 bases. This CDR3 spans 16 amino acids. Germline loops: CDR1 SGHNT, CDR2 YYREEE (reference sequence). The CDR3 here is CASSLGQTYTDNEQFF. The CDR3 DNA follows: TGTGCCAGCAGCTTGGGCCAGACTTACACTGACAATGAGCAGTTCTTC.

The chain links TRBV29-1 to TRBJ2-7; tentatively, D is TRBD2 (6 bases). Trimming cost V 1 base and J 6 bases, with 13 bases left between them. Germline V gene lookup returns CDR1 SQVTM and CDR2 ANQGSEA. The CDR3 loop spans 13 amino acids. CDR3 DNA sequence: TGCAGCGTTGAAGGACTCGGAGGGATCGAGCAGTACTTC. Translation: CSVEGLGGIEQYF.

The rearrangement links TRBV11-3 to TRBJ2-1; D might be TRBD1 (6 bases). CDR1 and CDR2 from the germline V gene are SGHNT and YENEEA. CDR3 length: 14 amino acids. With 1 base removed from V and 13 bases from J, the gap between germline ends came to 17 bases. CDR3 sequence: CASSLGQATTDQFF. CDR3 bases: TGTGCCAGCAGCTTAGGACAGGCTACCACCGATCAGTTCTTC.

CDR3 protein: CASSEGEGNEQFF. The CDR3 nucleotides read TGCGCCAGCAGTGAGGGGGAGGGGAATGAGCAGTTCTTC. This chain uses TRBV5-1 with TRBJ2-1; D may be TRBD2 (7 bases). The CDR3 spans 13 residues. Trimming removed 5 bases at V and 7 bases at J, with 13 bases between. The germline V gene encodes CDR1 SGHRS and CDR2 YFSETQ.

The rearrangement joins TRBV11-2 to TRBJ1-3; 8 bases map to TRBD1. V was clipped by 1 base and J by 2 bases; unmatched bases: 7. This CDR3 has 17 residues. Per germline, CDR1 SGHAT and CDR2 FQNNGV. In nucleotides, the CDR3 is TGTGCCAGCAGCTTAGTTTTCCAGGGGGCACCTGGAAACACCATATATTTT. This gives the protein CASSLVFQGAPGNTIYF.

The rearrangement joins TRBV7-6 to TRBJ2-5, with unresolved D. Germline lookup yields CDR1 SGHVS and CDR2 FNYEAQ. This CDR3 comprises 17 residues. Trimming took off 5 bases at V and 2 bases at J, with 21 bases between the two ends. The CDR3 bases are TGTGCCAGCAGCCTACTCCCCCCCGGGCGGCTGCAAGAGACCCAGTACTTC. Its translation is CASSLLPPGRLQETQYF.

This chain joins TRBV20-1 and TRBJ2-7; D gene uncertain. CDR1 is DFQATT, CDR2 SNEGSKA, per germline (reference sequence). Trimming stripped 8 bases from V and 3 bases from J, with 11 bases between. The CDR3 extends over 11 amino acids. The CDR3: CSPWSRYEQYF. CDR3 nucleotides: TGCAGTCCATGGAGCCGCTACGAGCAGTACTTC.

This chain links TRBV4-1 with TRBJ2-3, with 7 bases that match TRBD2. Germline values: CDR1 MGHRA, CDR2 YSYEKL. The CDR3 sequence is 15 residues long. Unmatched junction bases numbered 5, after V lost 2 bases and J lost 3 bases. As DNA, the CDR3 is TGCGCCAGCAGCCAATCACGGGGAGGGACAGATACGCAGTATTTT. This sequence encodes CASSQSRGGTDTQYF.

The V and J genes are TRBV5-4 and TRBJ2-7, with 9 bases lining up with TRBD1. Unmatched junction bases numbered 13, after V lost 5 bases and J lost 4 bases. The V gene's germline CDR1 is SGHNT and CDR2 YYREEE (reference sequence). The CDR3 totals 16 residues. CDR3 nucleotide sequence: TGTGCCAGCAGTCGCACCGGACAGGGGATGGTTTACGAGCAGTACTTC. It codes for CASSRTGQGMVYEQYF. Complete variable domain (other parts from reference TRBV5-4 and TRBJ2-7): ETGVTQSPTHLIKTRGQQVTLRCSSQSGHNTVSWYQQALGQGPQFIFQYYREEENGRGNFPPRFSGLQFPNYSSELNVNALELDDSALYLCASSRTGQGMVYEQYFGPGTRLTVT.

This chain joins TRBV9 and TRBJ2-2, with D possibly being TRBD1 or TRBD2 (5 bases each). The CDR3 totals 17 residues. Germline-derived CDR1 and CDR2 are SGDLS and YYNGEE. V lost 3 bases to trimming and J lost 4 bases, with 19 bases between them. CDR3 in amino acids: CASSAVGRGFLTGELFF. CDR3 DNA sequence: TGTGCCAGCAGCGCCGTGGGACGGGGTTTCCTCACCGGGGAGCTGTTTTTT.

The CDR3 sequence: CASSPRDSTYEQYF. DNA of the CDR3: TGCGCCAGCTCTCCCCGGGACAGTACCTACGAGCAGTACTTC. V is TRBV10-2 and J is TRBJ2-7; 7 positions agree with TRBD1. This CDR3 has 14 amino acids. Germline V gene sequence: CDR1 WSHSY, CDR2 SAAADI. V lost 8 bases, J lost 2 bases, and 9 bases stayed unmatched.

The V call is TRBV19, the J call TRBJ2-6, with a tentative D call TRBD1 (5 bases). The CDR3 totals 17 residues. Germline V gene sequence: CDR1 LNHDA, CDR2 SQIVND (reference sequence). The V end lost 8 bases, the J end lost 0 bases, and 17 bases lay between the germline ends. The CDR3 is CASGAGIISSGANVLTF. CDR3 nucleotide sequence: TGTGCCAGTGGGGCAGGGATAATAAGCTCTGGGGCCAACGTCCTGACTTTC.

The chain uses TRBV19 and TRBJ2-5, with D tentatively TRBD1 (5 bases). This CDR3 spans 11 amino acids. V dropped 6 bases and J dropped 7 bases, with 9 bases sitting between them. Germline V lookup: CDR1 LNHDA, CDR2 SQIVND (reference sequence). CDR3 sequence: CASSVQGTQYF. The CDR3 DNA reads TGTGCCAGTAGCGTTCAGGGGACCCAGTACTTC. The full variable domain, rest sourced from reference TRBV19 and TRBJ2-5, is DGGITQSPKYLFRKEGQNVTLSCEQNLNHDAMYWYRQDPGQGLRLIYYSQIVNDFQKGDIAEGYSVSREKKESFPLTVTSAQKNPTAFYLCASSVQGTQYFGPGTRLLVL.